The text below deals with one TCR beta chain. Its specificity is unknown. The data were obtained in a study of cytomegalovirus exposure and HLA in healthy donors. General study results and limits: For TCR beta chains, V- and J-gene trimming was later linked to a missense DCLRE1C variant. In an earlier analysis, in under 700 donors, most V segments appeared productive either ~90% or ~30% of the time. The number of N-insertions in an Asian-associated ancestry cluster was reportedly below the roughly 620-donor mean in a later analysis.

Germline V gives CDR1 SGDLS, CDR2 YYNGEE. The CDR3 is 15 amino acids. V was shortened by 3 bases and J by 0 bases, with 13 bases between the two germline ends. The PCR was carried out with 60 Vbeta primers and 13 Jbeta primers. Clones were read by immunoSEQ multiplex PCR, and TCRdb kept only the in-frame ones, dropping some. The sample consists of about 150,000 clones, around 84% of them appearing once. Sequenced input: PBMCs. The chain uses TRBV9 and TRBJ2-7, with D maybe TRBD1 (5 bases). This sequence originates from a man aged 18-30 years in good health and CMV-seronegative. The chain's CDR3 is CASSAEDSTSYEQYF. The CDR3 region has the DNA TGTGCCAGCAGCGCCGAAGACAGCACCTCCTACGAGCAGTACTTC.